These 16 T cell receptor beta chains were sequenced from one sample in a study of T cell responses to AZD1222 COVID-19 vaccine. Assay: immunoSEQ multiplex PCR; the TCRdb copy retains only in-frame clones and omits some. Found here are roughly 30,000 clones, about nine tenths of them singletons; the top ten hold roughly 1.3%. The sequences come from peripheral blood, collected on day 0 of AZD1222 vaccination. The receptors shown here come from an adult in good health.

This clone was seen more than once but under ten times. The rearrangement links TRBV5-5 to TRBJ2-3; D unresolved. Trimming pared 0 bases from V and 2 bases from J, leaving 4 bases between. Germline loops: CDR1 SGHKS, CDR2 YYEKEE (reference sequence). The CDR3 spans 13 residues. The CDR3 DNA reads TGTGCCAGCAGCTTGGCCCACACAGATACGCAGTATTTT. Translating gives CASSLAHTDTQYF.

The J gene is TRBJ1-2, the V gene TRBV6-5, with a tentative D call TRBD1 (5 bases). CDR3 size: 16 residues. Per the germline V gene, CDR1 is MNHEY and CDR2 is SVGAGI. Trimming shortened V by 0 bases and J by 0 bases, and 11 bases separated the two germline ends. CDR3 sequence reads: CASSYSGGTTNYGYTF. CDR3 nucleotides: TGTGCCAGCAGTTACTCGGGAGGGACCACTAACTATGGCTACACCTTC.

The chain uses TRBV3-1 (or the pseudogene TRBV3-2) and TRBJ1-1, with D unclear. Trimming removed 1 base from V and 4 bases from J, with 7 bases in between. The CDR3 sequence is 13 residues long. CDR1 LGHDT and CDR2 YNNKEL come from the germline V gene (reference sequence). CDR3 DNA: TGTGCCAGCAGCCAAGTCGCAACCACTGAAGCTTTCTTT. Translated: CASSQVATTEAFF.

This clone showed up just once. The gene calls are TRBV28 and TRBJ2-7; 9 bases line up with TRBD1. The CDR3 is 15 residues long. CDR1 and CDR2 from the germline V gene are MDHEN and SYDVKM. After removal of 2 bases from V and 3 bases from J, the junction contained 5 bases not matched to a gene. The CDR3 DNA reads as TGTGCCAGCAGTTTAGGACAGGGGAAAGGCTACGAGCAGTACTTC. Translated, it gives CASSLGQGKGYEQYF.

The chain joins TRBV4-3 to TRBJ2-1, with 12 bases matching TRBD2. The CDR3 loop spans 16 amino acids. Germline V lookup: CDR1 LGHNA, CDR2 YSLEER. The junction had 7 bases not matched to a gene; V was cut back by 3 bases and J by 7 bases. This CDR3 reads CASSQASGRAGNEQFF. CDR3 coding DNA: TGCGCCAGCAGCCAGGCTAGCGGGAGGGCAGGTAATGAGCAGTTCTTC.

V usage is TRBV10-3 and J usage is TRBJ2-3, with TRBD2 as a possible D gene (6 bases). The CDR3 runs to 13 residues. In germline, CDR1 is ENHRY, CDR2 SYGVKD. The CDR3, as DNA: TGTGCGCAAAGGGCTAGCGACACAGATACGCAGTATTTT. Translating gives CAQRASDTDTQYF.

V usage is TRBV12-3 or TRBV12-4 and J usage is TRBJ1-4; D call uncertain. The CDR3 covers 11 residues. The V and J ends lost 7 bases and 10 bases respectively, with 10 bases between them. Here the CDR3 DNA reads TGTGCCAGCACCCTTTTCGGAAAACTGTTTTTT. Amino acids: CASTLFGKLFF.

The V gene is TRBV7-9, the J gene TRBJ2-7; TRBD1 aligns across 9 bases. Germline V lookup: CDR1 SEHNR, CDR2 FQNEAQ (reference sequence). The CDR3 loop spans 14 amino acids. The V segment lost 3 bases and the J segment 0 bases; nucleotides outside the gene matches: 0. CDR3: CASSLTGGSYEQYF. CDR3 DNA: TGTGCCAGCAGCTTGACAGGGGGCTCCTACGAGCAGTACTTC.

The chain combines TRBV5-1 with TRBJ1-2, with TRBD1 matching 10 bases. This CDR3 spans 13 amino acids. Germline V gene lookup returns CDR1 SGHRS and CDR2 YFSETQ. Trimming took 0 bases from V and 8 from J; bases not matched to a gene: 1. The CDR3 reads CASSLGQGAGYTF. Here the CDR3 DNA reads TGCGCCAGCAGCTTGGGACAGGGGGCGGGCTACACCTTC.

This chain uses TRBV2 with TRBJ1-2; D is unresolved. The CDR3 is 13 residues long. With 4 bases removed from V and 7 bases from J, the gap between germline ends came to 13 bases. CDR1 is SNHLY and CDR2 is FYNNEI in the germline V gene. In DNA form, the CDR3 reads TGTGCCAGCAGTGCAACAGATTCGGGTGGCTACACCTTC. Protein: CASSATDSGGYTF.

This clone was detected a few times. The chain carries TRBV9 and TRBJ1-2, with a tentative D call TRBD1 (5 bases). Germline lookup yields CDR1 SGDLS and CDR2 YYNGEE. The CDR3 loop spans 14 amino acids. V was pared by 0 bases and J by 7 bases, with 13 bases between. CDR3 region: CASSVGQGGSGYTF. The CDR3 DNA reads TGTGCCAGCAGCGTAGGGCAGGGAGGCTCTGGCTACACCTTC.

The chain uses TRBV6-5 and TRBJ1-6; D may be TRBD1 (5 bases). CDR3 size: 16 residues. V lost 3 bases, J lost 1 base, and 10 bases lay in between. The germline V gene encodes CDR1 MNHEY and CDR2 SVGAGI. The CDR3 here is CASSYHGGSYNSPLHF. The CDR3 DNA follows: TGTGCCAGCAGTTATCACGGGGGTTCCTATAATTCACCCCTCCACTTT.

The rearrangement joins TRBV11-2 to TRBJ1-1, with D uncertain. V lost 3 bases to trimming and J lost 5 bases, with 13 bases between them. The V gene's germline CDR1 is SGHAT and CDR2 FQNNGV. The CDR3 consists of 14 residues. CDR3 sequence: CASSFWTAGTEAFF. The CDR3 DNA sequence: TGTGCCAGCAGCTTTTGGACGGCGGGGACTGAAGCTTTCTTT. The full variable domain, its missing parts supplied by reference TRBV11-2 and TRBJ1-1, is EAGVAQSPRYKIIEKRQSVAFWCNPISGHATLYWYQQILGQGPKLLIQFQNNGVVDDSQLPKDRFSAERLKGVDSTLKIQPAKLEDSAVYLCASSFWTAGTEAFFGQGTRLTVV.

The CDR3 loop reads CASSLVRYQPQHF. The CDR3, as DNA: TGTGCCAGCAGCTTAGTTCGGTATCAGCCCCAGCATTTT. The rearrangement joins TRBV7-2 to TRBJ1-5; no clear D. Trimming removed 1 base at V and 5 bases at J, with 6 bases between. Looked up from germline, CDR1 is SGHTA and CDR2 is FQGNSA. This CDR3 has 13 amino acids.

The chain uses TRBV7-9 and TRBJ2-7; 7 bases agree with TRBD2. V shed 3 bases, J shed 4 bases, and the junction held 6 bases outside the gene matches. The CDR3 contains 14 residues. Germline values: CDR1 SEHNR, CDR2 FQNEAQ (reference sequence). DNA of the CDR3: TGTGCCAGCAGCTTTGGGTCTAGCGGATACGAGCAGTACTTC. It is translated as CASSFGSSGYEQYF.

The chain carries TRBV7-9 and TRBJ2-1; tentatively, D is TRBD2 (6 bases). The germline V and J ends were trimmed by 4 bases and 12 bases, with 16 bases remaining between them. The CDR3 loop spans 13 amino acids. Germline loops: CDR1 SEHNR, CDR2 FQNEAQ (reference sequence). The CDR3 sequence is CASSSSLGGGQFF. CDR3 bases: TGTGCCAGCAGCTCTAGTCTCGGGGGAGGGCAGTTCTTC.